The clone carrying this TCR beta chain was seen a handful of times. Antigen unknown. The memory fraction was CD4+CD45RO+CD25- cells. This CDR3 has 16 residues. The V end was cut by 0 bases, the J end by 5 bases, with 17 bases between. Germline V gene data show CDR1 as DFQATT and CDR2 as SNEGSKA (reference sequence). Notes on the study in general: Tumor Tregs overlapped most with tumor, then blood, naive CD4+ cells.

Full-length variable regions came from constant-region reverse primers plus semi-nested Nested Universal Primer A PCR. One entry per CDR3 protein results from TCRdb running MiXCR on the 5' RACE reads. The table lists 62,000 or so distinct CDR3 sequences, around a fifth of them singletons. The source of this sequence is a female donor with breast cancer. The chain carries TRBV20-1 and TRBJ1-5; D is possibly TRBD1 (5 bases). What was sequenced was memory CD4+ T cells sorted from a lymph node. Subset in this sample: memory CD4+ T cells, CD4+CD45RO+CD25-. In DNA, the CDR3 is TGCAGTGCTAGAGACCCCGTGGAGTTAGGGGATCAGCCCCAGCATTTT. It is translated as CSARDPVELGDQPQHF.